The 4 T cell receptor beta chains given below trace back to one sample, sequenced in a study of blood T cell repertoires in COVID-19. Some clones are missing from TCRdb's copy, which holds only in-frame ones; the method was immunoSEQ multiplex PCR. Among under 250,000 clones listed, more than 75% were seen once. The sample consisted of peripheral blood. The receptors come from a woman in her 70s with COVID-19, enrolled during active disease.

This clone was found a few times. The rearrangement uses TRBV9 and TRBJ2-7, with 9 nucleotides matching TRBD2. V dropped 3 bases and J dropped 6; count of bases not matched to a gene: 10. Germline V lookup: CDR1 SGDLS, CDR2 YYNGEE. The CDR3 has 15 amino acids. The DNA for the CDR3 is TGTGCCAGCAGCGGATTAGCGGGAGAGATGGGCGAGCAGTACTTC. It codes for CASSGLAGEMGEQYF.

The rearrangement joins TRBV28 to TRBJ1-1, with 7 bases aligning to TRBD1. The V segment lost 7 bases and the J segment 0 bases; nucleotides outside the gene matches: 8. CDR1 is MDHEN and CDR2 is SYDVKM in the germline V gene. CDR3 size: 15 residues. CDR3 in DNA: TGTGCCAGCAAGGGACAGCAAATCATGAACACTGAAGCTTTCTTT. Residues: CASKGQQIMNTEAFF.

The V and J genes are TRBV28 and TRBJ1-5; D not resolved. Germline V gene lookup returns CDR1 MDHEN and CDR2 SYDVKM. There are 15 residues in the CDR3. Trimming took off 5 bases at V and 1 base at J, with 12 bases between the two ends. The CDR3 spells CASSPPGLSNQPQHF. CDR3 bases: TGTGCCAGCAGTCCCCCCGGGTTAAGCAATCAGCCCCAGCATTTT.

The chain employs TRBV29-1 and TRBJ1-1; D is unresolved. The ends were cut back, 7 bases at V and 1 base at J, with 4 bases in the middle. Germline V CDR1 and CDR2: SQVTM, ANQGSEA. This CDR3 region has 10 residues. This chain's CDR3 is CSARNTEAFF. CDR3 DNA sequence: TGCAGCGCCAGGAACACTGAAGCTTTCTTT.